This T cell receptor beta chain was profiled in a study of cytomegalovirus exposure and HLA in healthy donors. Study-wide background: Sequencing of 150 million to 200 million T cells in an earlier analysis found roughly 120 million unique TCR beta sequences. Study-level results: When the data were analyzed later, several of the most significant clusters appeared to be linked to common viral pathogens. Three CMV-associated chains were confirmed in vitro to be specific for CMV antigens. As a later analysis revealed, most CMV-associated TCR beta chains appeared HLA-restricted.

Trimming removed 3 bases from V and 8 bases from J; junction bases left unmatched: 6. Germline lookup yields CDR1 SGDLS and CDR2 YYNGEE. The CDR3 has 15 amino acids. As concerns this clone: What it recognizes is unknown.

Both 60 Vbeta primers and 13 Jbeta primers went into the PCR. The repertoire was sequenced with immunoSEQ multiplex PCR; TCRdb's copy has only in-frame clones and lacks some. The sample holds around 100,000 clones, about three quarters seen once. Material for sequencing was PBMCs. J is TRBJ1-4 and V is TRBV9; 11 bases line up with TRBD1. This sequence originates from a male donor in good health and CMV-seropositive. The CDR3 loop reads CASSEGDRGWEKLFF. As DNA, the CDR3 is TGTGCCAGCAGCGAGGGGGACAGGGGGTGGGAAAAACTGTTTTTT.